These T cell receptor beta chains were read from a single sample in a study of long-term antiretroviral therapy in people with HIV. The repertoire was sequenced with immunoSEQ multiplex PCR; TCRdb's copy has only in-frame clones and lacks some. The table shows tens of thousands of clones, with 70% to 90% occurring only once. Sequences were derived from unsorted PBMCs, sampled 1.8 years after starting antiretroviral therapy. The receptors come from a woman in her late teens or twenties with HIV. The CDR3 runs from the conserved cysteine through the conserved F or W. Fields, in order: V gene, J gene, clone size, D gene, CDR3 protein, CDR3 DNA. A D gene is named only where the DNA matches it firmly. Not all rows give a size; the values are once, few, many and, for expanded clones, a class.

V gene: TRBV11-3
J gene: TRBJ2-7
clone size: .
D gene: .
CDR3 protein: CASSYGPAYEQYF
CDR3 DNA: TGTGCCAGCAGCTATGGCCCAGCTTACGAGCAGTACTTC

V gene: TRBV14
J gene: TRBJ1-1
clone size: .
D gene: .
CDR3 protein: CASSLNALNTEAFF
CDR3 DNA: TGTGCCAGCAGCCTTAATGCGTTGAACACTGAAGCTTTCTTT

V gene: TRBV18
J gene: TRBJ2-7
clone size: .
D gene: TRBD1
CDR3 protein: CASSLPGQPYEQYF
CDR3 DNA: TGTGCCAGCTCACTACCGGGACAGCCCTACGAGCAGTACTTC

V gene: TRBV18
J gene: TRBJ1-2
clone size: few
D gene: TRBD1
CDR3 protein: CASSPGDRVGYTF
CDR3 DNA: TGTGCCAGCTCACCCGGGGACAGGGTTGGCTACACCTTC

V gene: TRBV15
J gene: TRBJ1-5
clone size: .
D gene: .
CDR3 protein: CATSRGVGSNQPQHF
CDR3 DNA: TGTGCCACCAGCCGCGGGGTCGGTAGCAATCAGCCCCAGCATTTT

V gene: TRBV10-3
J gene: TRBJ1-2
clone size: .
D gene: TRBD1
CDR3 protein: CAISEGQGASGYTF
CDR3 DNA: TGTGCCATCAGTGAGGGACAGGGGGCGAGTGGCTACACCTTC

V gene: TRBV7-2
J gene: TRBJ2-5
clone size: .
D gene: TRBD2
CDR3 protein: CASSPAGLAGETQYF
CDR3 DNA: TGTGCCAGCAGCCCAGCAGGACTAGCCGGAGAGACCCAGTACTTC

V gene: TRBV2
J gene: TRBJ1-1
clone size: .
D gene: .
CDR3 protein: CASRVAEAFF
CDR3 DNA: TGTGCCAGCAGGGTAGCCGAAGCTTTCTTT

V gene: TRBV7-2
J gene: TRBJ2-2
clone size: .
D gene: .
CDR3 protein: CASSLVTYAGELFF
CDR3 DNA: TGTGCCAGCAGCTTAGTGACCTACGCCGGGGAGCTGTTTTTT

V gene: TRBV19
J gene: TRBJ2-3
clone size: .
D gene: TRBD2
CDR3 protein: CATLAGGSVIDTQYF
CDR3 DNA: TGTGCCACCCTGGCGGGGGGTAGCGTAATTGATACGCAGTATTTT

V gene: TRBV30
J gene: TRBJ2-7
clone size: once
D gene: .
CDR3 protein: CAWPLAKYF
CDR3 DNA: TGTGCCTGGCCACTAGCTAAGTACTTC

V gene: TRBV4-2
J gene: TRBJ1-1
clone size: .
D gene: .
CDR3 protein: CASSQIGSGTEAFF
CDR3 DNA: TGTGCCAGCAGCCAAATAGGGTCCGGCACTGAAGCTTTCTTT

V gene: TRBV7-2
J gene: TRBJ2-1
clone size: .
D gene: TRBD2
CDR3 protein: CASSRDYDLSYNEQFF
CDR3 DNA: TGTGCCAGCAGCCGGGACTACGATCTCTCCTACAATGAGCAGTTCTTC

V gene: TRBV27
J gene: TRBJ2-7
clone size: .
D gene: TRBD2
CDR3 protein: CASSLRGQIIAGGGDEQYF
CDR3 DNA: TGTGCCAGCAGTTTACGGGGACAGATCATAGCGGGAGGAGGCGACGAGCAGTACTTC